This is a list of T cell receptor beta chains from one sample in a study of T cells in Graves' hyperthyroidism and ophthalmopathy. TCRdb fed the multiplex PCR reads into MiXCR, producing one record per CDR3 protein. The sample lists 800,000 or so distinct CDR3 sequences, 38% occurring once. The specimen sequenced was blood. The receptors originated from a young man with Graves' hyperthyroidism. Both conserved end residues are part of each CDR3. Fields, in order: D gene, J gene, V gene, clone size, CDR3 DNA, CDR3 protein. A D gene is named only where the DNA matches it firmly. Size is stated for part of the rows, as once, few or many counts, or as a class when the clone is expanded.

>.|TRBJ2-2|TRBV6-5|few
TGTGCCAGCCACATCGACGGAAACACCGGGGAGCTGTTTTTT
CASHIDGNTGELFF
>.|TRBJ1-3|TRBV7-9|many
TGTGCCAGCAGCTTAGACAGGTCTGGAAACACCATATATTTT
CASSLDRSGNTIYF
>.|TRBJ1-2|TRBV10-2|few
TGTGCCAGCAGCCCAGGGAAGGTTGGCTATGGCTACACCTTC
CASSPGKVGYGYTF
>.|TRBJ2-5|TRBV15|many
TGTGCCACCAGCCGGCAGGCTCAAGAGACCCAGTACTTC
CATSRQAQETQYF
>.|TRBJ1-5|TRBV24-1|many
TGTGCCACCAGTGGCGGTAGCAATCAGCCCCAGCATTTT
CATSGGSNQPQHF
>TRBD1|TRBJ2-2|TRBV7-8|.
TGTGCCAGCAGCCAAGGGGTCGGGACAGCTACCGGGGAGCTGTTTTTT
CASSQGVGTATGELFF
>.|TRBJ2-5|TRBV5-4|.
TGTGCCAGCAGCGCTATTCCGGGACGCGGGGAGACCCAGTACTTC
CASSAIPGRGETQYF
>TRBD1|TRBJ1-6|TRBV15|.
TGTGCCACCAGCAGGTTTCGGGACAGGGGATCACCCCTCCACTTT
CATSRFRDRGSPLHF
>.|TRBJ1-5|TRBV10-3|few
TGTGCCAGCAATCCTGATCCGAGCAATCAGCCCCAGCATTTT
CASNPDPSNQPQHF
>.|TRBJ1-1|TRBV28|.
TGTGCCAGCCTCCCCTCGGTAGGCGCTGAAGCTTTCTTT
CASLPSVGAEAFF
>.|TRBJ1-1|TRBV7-9|.
TGTGCCAGCAGTTTTAGTTCAGGGGCCGGGAACACTGAAGCTTTCTTT
CASSFSSGAGNTEAFF
>TRBD1|TRBJ1-1|TRBV29-1|.
TGCAGCTCACCAGGGGGCACTGAAGCTTTCTTT
CSSPGGTEAFF
>TRBD1|TRBJ1-2|TRBV20-1|.
TGCAGTGCTGGGGACACAGGGGACTATGGCTACACCTTC
CSAGDTGDYGYTF
>.|TRBJ1-5|TRBV20-1|.
TGCAGTGCTAGAGATGTCCACGTTCCAGCCCATCAGCCCCAGCATTTT
CSARDVHVPAHQPQHF
>TRBD2|TRBJ2-2|TRBV2|few
TGTGCCACCCCGGGAGGGGTCGTAAGCACCGGGGAGCTGTTTTTT
CATPGGVVSTGELFF
>.|TRBJ2-7|TRBV7-9|few
TGTGCCAGCAGCTACGGGGTTTACGAGCAGTACTTC
CASSYGVYEQYF
>TRBD1|TRBJ1-1|TRBV19|.
TGTGCCAGTAGTACGACAGGGGGGGGAGCTGAAGCTTTCTTT
CASSTTGGGAEAFF
>.|TRBJ2-6|TRBV7-2|few
TGTGCCAGCAGCGAAGGTCTGGCCCGCTCTGGGGCCAACGTCCTGACTTTC
CASSEGLARSGANVLTF
>.|TRBJ2-6|TRBV7-8|.
TGTGCCAGCAGCTTAGCCGGGGGCGGAACCGGGGCCAACGTCCTGACTTTC
CASSLAGGGTGANVLTF
>TRBD1|TRBJ2-7|TRBV20-1|many
TGCAGTGCTCTACGGGACAGTTACGAGCAGTACTTC
CSALRDSYEQYF
>TRBD1|TRBJ2-7|TRBV20-1|.
TGCAGTGCTTATGGGGGACAGGGGGCAGGCTACGAGCAGTACTTC
CSAYGGQGAGYEQYF
>TRBD2|TRBJ2-2|TRBV12-3/TRBV12-4|.
TGTGCCAGCCAACTAGCGGGGGTGACCGGGGAGCTGTTTTTT
CASQLAGVTGELFF
>.|TRBJ1-4|TRBV20-1|many
TGCAGTGCTAGCAGGGTTAACGAAAAACTGTTTTTT
CSASRVNEKLFF
>.|TRBJ2-5|TRBV7-9|many
TGTGCCAGCAGCCCCCCGGGGACGGCTCAAGAGACCCAGTACTTC
CASSPPGTAQETQYF
>TRBD2|TRBJ2-7|TRBV14|.
TGTGCCAGCAGCCCTGAACTAGCGGGAGAGCAGTACTTC
CASSPELAGEQYF
>TRBD1|TRBJ2-7|TRBV13|few
TGTGCCAGCAGCTTAGCGGGACAGCTCTCCTACGAGCAGTACTTC
CASSLAGQLSYEQYF
>.|TRBJ1-2|TRBV20-1|.
TGCAGTGCCGGTGGAGGACTCTATGGCTACACCTTC
CSAGGGLYGYTF
>.|TRBJ2-2|TRBV7-3|many
TGTGCCAGCAGCTCCTACACCGGGGAGCTGTTTTTT
CASSSYTGELFF
>TRBD1|TRBJ1-5|TRBV20-1|many
TGCAGTGCTAGAGTAACAGGGGGCGGGCAGCATTTT
CSARVTGGGQHF